These T cell receptor beta chains were read from a single sample in a study of T cell responses to AZD1222 COVID-19 vaccine. Generated by immunoSEQ multiplex PCR, the TCRdb table keeps only in-frame clones and is missing some. This sample has roughly 80,000 clones, with under 95% found just once. Sequenced here: peripheral blood, sampled 28 days after the second AZD1222 dose. The receptors shown here come from an adult who received the AZD1222 COVID-19 vaccine. Each CDR3 is given with its conserved first and last residue. D genes are given only for firm matches. Size tells how often a clone was seen (once, few, many) or the class of an expanded clone, and some rows leave it out.

V gene	clone size	D gene	J gene	CDR3 DNA	CDR3 protein
TRBV7-9	.	TRBD1	TRBJ1-5	TGTGCCAGCAGCCTAGGACAGGGGGGACAGCCCCAGCATTTT	CASSLGQGGQPQHF
TRBV4-3	large	TRBD2	TRBJ2-3	TGCGCCAGCAGCCAAGAACCCCCTCTAGCGGGGCTCGAGAGGCATTTT	CASSQEPPLAGLERHF
TRBV6-5	once	.	TRBJ2-7	TGTGCCAGCAGCACCGGACCTTCCTACGAGCAGTACTTC	CASSTGPSYEQYF
TRBV10-3	.	.	TRBJ2-2	TGTGCCATCAGTGAAGTGTCCCCCGGGGAGCTGTTTTTT	CAISEVSPGELFF
TRBV6-5	.	.	TRBJ2-5	TGTGCCAGCAGAAGACCTGTCGGCGGCCAAGAGACCCAGTACTTC	CASRRPVGGQETQYF
TRBV2	.	TRBD2	TRBJ2-3	TGTGCCAGCAGCCCAGGAGGACTAGCGCGCGTCACAGATACGCAGTATTTT	CASSPGGLARVTDTQYF
TRBV12-3/TRBV12-4	once	.	TRBJ1-2	TGTGCCAGCAGTTCAAGTAACTATGGCTACACCTTC	CASSSSNYGYTF
TRBV27	.	TRBD1	TRBJ2-2	TGTGCCAGCAGTATACAGGGGGAAAAGGGCACCGGGGAGCTGTTTTTT	CASSIQGEKGTGELFF
TRBV2	.	.	TRBJ1-1	TGTGCCAGCAGTGAGACGTTGGGGGAGAACACTGAAGCTTTCTTT	CASSETLGENTEAFF
TRBV24-1	.	.	TRBJ1-2	TGTGCCTCCAGGGGATCCTATGGCTACACCTTC	CASRGSYGYTF
TRBV7-8	.	.	TRBJ1-3	TGTGCCAGCAGCTTAACCGGGGGTGGAAACACCATATATTTT	CASSLTGGGNTIYF
TRBV5-6	.	.	TRBJ1-2	TGTGCCAGCAGCTTGCGGCGGGGAAGATACGGCTACACCTTC	CASSLRRGRYGYTF
TRBV20-1	.	.	TRBJ1-5	TGCAGTGCTAGTAGAGAAACTGGGAGCAATCAGCCCCAGCATTTT	CSASRETGSNQPQHF
TRBV4-2	.	TRBD2	TRBJ2-1	TGTGCCAGCAGCCAAGATCTGGCGGGAGGCAACAATGAGCAGTTCTTC	CASSQDLAGGNNEQFF
TRBV19	.	.	TRBJ1-2	TGTGCCAGTAGTGTCGTGGGGGGTGCGAAGGAGGTTTCTGGCTACACCTTC	CASSVVGGAKEVSGYTF
TRBV6-8	.	TRBD1	TRBJ1-4	TGTGCCAGCAGTTCCCAAACAGGGGCAACTAATGAAAAACTGTTTTTT	CASSSQTGATNEKLFF
TRBV7-9	.	TRBD1	TRBJ1-1	TGTGCCAGCAGCTTTGGACAGGGGAACACTGAAGCTTTCTTT	CASSFGQGNTEAFF
TRBV10-3	.	.	TRBJ1-1	TGTGCCATCAGGGAAGCAAGAACTGAAGCTTTCTTT	CAIREARTEAFF
TRBV6-4	.	.	TRBJ1-4	TGTGCCAGACAGGGAGATGAAAAACTGTTTTTT	CARQGDEKLFF
TRBV5-1	once	TRBD1	TRBJ1-6	TGCGCCAGCAGCTTGGGGACAGGGGCGGGTTCACCCCTCCACTTT	CASSLGTGAGSPLHF
TRBV24-1	.	TRBD2	TRBJ2-1	TGTGCCACCAGTGATGAACGCGGGAGGAGCTCCTACAATGAGCAGTTCTTC	CATSDERGRSSYNEQFF
TRBV19	.	TRBD2	TRBJ2-7	TGTGCCAGTAGCCCGGGACTAGAATTCGGCGAGCAGTACTTC	CASSPGLEFGEQYF
TRBV9	.	.	TRBJ2-1	TGTGCCAGCAGCGGGCGGGTCCGGGGGCACAATGAGCAGTTCTTC	CASSGRVRGHNEQFF
TRBV6-1	.	.	TRBJ2-5	TGTGCCAGCAGTGAGGGCCTCCGGAGGACCCAGTACTTC	CASSEGLRRTQYF
TRBV27	.	.	TRBJ2-2	TGTGCCAGCAGCTCCGTAGCCGGGGAGCTGTTTTTT	CASSSVAGELFF
TRBV28	.	TRBD1	TRBJ2-1	TGTGCCAGCAGCCCGGGACAGTCTTTCAATGAGCAGTTCTTC	CASSPGQSFNEQFF
TRBV10-3	once	.	TRBJ2-3	TGTGCCATCAAGGGGGGAGGTAGCGGTGATACGCAGTATTTT	CAIKGGGSGDTQYF
TRBV18	few	.	TRBJ2-6	TGTGCCAGCTCAGGATCTGGGGCCAACGTCCTGACTTTC	CASSGSGANVLTF
TRBV15	.	.	TRBJ1-5	TGTGCCTCGCGGGCGGGGGTGAGCAATCAGCCCCAGCATTTT	CASRAGVSNQPQHF
TRBV5-1	.	TRBD2	TRBJ2-5	TGCGCCGCGGGACTAGCGGGTCTCGTGGGCGAGACCCAGTACTTC	CAAGLAGLVGETQYF
TRBV9	.	.	TRBJ2-6	TGTGCCAGCAGCCCCTGGGGGGGGCGAATCTCTGGGGCCAACGTCCTGACTTTC	CASSPWGGRISGANVLTF
TRBV5-1	.	TRBD1	TRBJ1-1	TGCGCCAGCAGCTTGAGGGGGCCGATCGAGAAAGCTTTCTTT	CASSLRGPIEKAFF
TRBV7-2	.	TRBD2	TRBJ2-5	TGTGCCAGCAGCTCGATCCTGCTAGCGGGAGGGATTTTTCAAGAGACCCAGTACTTC	CASSSILLAGGIFQETQYF
TRBV7-3	.	TRBD2	TRBJ2-1	TGTGCCAGCAGCTTAAGTCCGGGGGGAGCAGGCAATGAGCAGTTCTTC	CASSLSPGGAGNEQFF
TRBV28	.	TRBD1	TRBJ2-7	TGTGCCAGCAGTCAAGGACAGGGGCAGTACTTC	CASSQGQGQYF
TRBV5-1	.	TRBD2	TRBJ2-3	TGCGCCAGCAGCGGCGGACTAGCGGGGATCACAGATACGCAGTATTTT	CASSGGLAGITDTQYF
TRBV5-4	once	.	TRBJ1-1	TGTGCCAGCAGCCAGCCAGGGAACACTGAAGCTTTCTTT	CASSQPGNTEAFF
TRBV7-8	.	.	TRBJ2-5	TGTGCCAGCAGCGGTAGCGGAGAGACCCAGTACTTC	CASSGSGETQYF
TRBV30	.	.	TRBJ1-5	TGTGCCTGGAGTGTGGGGGGATTTCAGCCCCAGCATTTT	CAWSVGGFQPQHF
TRBV4-1	.	TRBD1	TRBJ2-1	TGCGCCAGCAGCCAGCTACAGGGGCCTACCTACAATGAGCAGTTCTTC	CASSQLQGPTYNEQFF